This T cell receptor (beta chain) stems from a study of blood T cell repertoires in COVID-19. On the study more broadly: Italy, Spain and the United States were the sources of the convalescent and acute COVID-19 samples.

The table came from immunoSEQ multiplex PCR; TCRdb's copy has only in-frame clones and leaves some out. Among fewer than 150,000 clones listed, around 78% were seen once. CDR1 and CDR2 (germline): ENHRY, SYGVKD. After removal of 8 bases from V and 1 base from J, the junction contained 6 bases not matched to a gene. The CDR3 contains 14 residues. In this sample, this clone turned up a few times. This TCR was recovered from a human donor in a cohort sampled during active COVID-19. Sequencing used peripheral blood. This chain connects TRBV10-3 to TRBJ1-1, with 8 bases fitting TRBD1. The CDR3 DNA reads as TGTGCCATCTCCCGGACAGGGTCGAACACTGAAGCTTTCTTT. It yields the protein CAISRTGSNTEAFF.